What follows is one T cell receptor (beta chain) and its context. The antigen is not known. V was clipped by 4 bases and J by 4 bases; unmatched bases: 11. The CDR3 runs 17 residues. Germline V gives CDR1 SGHDN, CDR2 FVKESK. This entry comes from a study of TIL therapy for anti-PD-1-resistant metastatic lung cancer. Sequencing used immunoSEQ v3. Sequenced by immunoSEQ multiplex PCR; TCRdb stores in-frame clones only, minus some. The data contain approximately 27,000 clones, approximately 72% of them seen just once; the ten biggest clones take up 7.4%. The time point: pre-treatment sample, taken before nivolumab and TIL therapy. Tumor tissue came from excised metastases, mostly pleural nodules or supraclavicular lymph nodes. Study outcomes and limitations: TIL cultures after expansion showed higher clonality and lower diversity than baseline tumor (median around 5.9% vs 31%). The cohort had more treatment-naive, never-smoker and oncogene-addicted patients than typical.

The specimen was tumor tissue, collected at baseline. The gene calls are TRBV14 and TRBJ2-3, with 10 bases that match TRBD2. The sequence came from a person between 30 and 80 years old with non-small cell lung cancer. CDR3 coding DNA: TGTGCCAGCAGCCCCTGGGCCAGCGGGGGGGCCGCAGATACGCAGTATTTT. Amino acids: CASSPWASGGAADTQYF.